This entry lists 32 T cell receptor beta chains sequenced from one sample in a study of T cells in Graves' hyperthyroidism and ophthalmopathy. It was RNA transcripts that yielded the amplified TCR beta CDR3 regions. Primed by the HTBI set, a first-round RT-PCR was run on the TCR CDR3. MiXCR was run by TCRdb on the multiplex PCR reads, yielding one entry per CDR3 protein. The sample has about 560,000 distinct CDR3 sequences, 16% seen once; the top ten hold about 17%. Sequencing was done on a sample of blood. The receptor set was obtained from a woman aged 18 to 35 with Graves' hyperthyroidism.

CDR3 region: CASSLSSSGAGETQYF. For the CDR3, the DNA is TGTGCCAGCAGCTTATCGTCTAGCGGGGCCGGGGAGACCCAGTACTTC. This chain links TRBV7-9 with TRBJ2-5; TRBD2 aligns across 9 bases. The CDR3 is 16 amino acids. Germline CDR1 SEHNR, CDR2 FQNEAQ (reference sequence). V lost 2 bases to trimming and J lost 5 bases; unmatched junction nucleotides: 9.

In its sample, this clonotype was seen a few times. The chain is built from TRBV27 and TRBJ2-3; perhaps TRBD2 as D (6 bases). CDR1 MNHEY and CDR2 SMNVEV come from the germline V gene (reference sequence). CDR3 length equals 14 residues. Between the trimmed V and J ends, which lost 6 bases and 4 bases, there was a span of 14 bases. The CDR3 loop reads CASSLGLAPDTQYF. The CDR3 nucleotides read TGTGCCAGCAGCCTGGGACTTGCCCCAGATACGCAGTATTTT.

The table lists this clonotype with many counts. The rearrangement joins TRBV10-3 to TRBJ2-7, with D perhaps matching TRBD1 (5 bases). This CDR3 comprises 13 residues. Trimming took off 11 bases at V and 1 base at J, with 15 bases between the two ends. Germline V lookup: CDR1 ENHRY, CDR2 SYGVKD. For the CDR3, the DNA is TGTGCCCTCCGCACGGACAAGTCCTACGAGCAGTACTTC. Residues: CALRTDKSYEQYF.

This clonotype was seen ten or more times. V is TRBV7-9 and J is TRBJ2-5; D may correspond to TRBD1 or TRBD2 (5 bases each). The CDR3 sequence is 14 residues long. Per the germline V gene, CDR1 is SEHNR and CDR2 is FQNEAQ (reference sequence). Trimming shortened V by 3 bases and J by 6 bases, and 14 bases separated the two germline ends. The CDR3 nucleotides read TGTGCCAGCAGCTTCCTGGGGGAGACGCAGACCCAGTACTTC. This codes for CASSFLGETQTQYF.

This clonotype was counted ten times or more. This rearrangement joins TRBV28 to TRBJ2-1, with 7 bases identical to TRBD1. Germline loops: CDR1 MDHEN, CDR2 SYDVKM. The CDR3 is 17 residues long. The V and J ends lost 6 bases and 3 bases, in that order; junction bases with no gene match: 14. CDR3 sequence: CASRLTTTGAIYNEQFF. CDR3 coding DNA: TGTGCCAGCAGGTTGACGACTACAGGGGCCATCTACAATGAGCAGTTCTTC. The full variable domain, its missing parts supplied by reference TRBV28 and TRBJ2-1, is DVKVTQSSRYLVKRTGEKVFLECVQDMDHENMFWYRQDPGLGLRLIYFSYDVKMKEKGDIPEGYSVSREKKERFSLILESASTNQTSMYLCASRLTTTGAIYNEQFFGPGTRLTVL.

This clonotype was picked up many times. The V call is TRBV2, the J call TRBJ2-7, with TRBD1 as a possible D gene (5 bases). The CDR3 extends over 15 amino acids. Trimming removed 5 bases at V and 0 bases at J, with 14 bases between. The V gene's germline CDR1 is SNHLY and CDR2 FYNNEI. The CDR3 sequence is CASSPAQGSSYEQYF. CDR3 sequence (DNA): TGTGCCAGCAGTCCAGCTCAGGGTAGCTCCTACGAGCAGTACTTC.

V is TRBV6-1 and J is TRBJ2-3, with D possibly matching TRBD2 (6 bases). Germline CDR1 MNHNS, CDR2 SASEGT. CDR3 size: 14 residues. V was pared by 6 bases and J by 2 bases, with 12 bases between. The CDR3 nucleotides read TGTGCCAGCAGCCGGGACTGGGACACAGATACGCAGTATTTT. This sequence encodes CASSRDWDTDTQYF.

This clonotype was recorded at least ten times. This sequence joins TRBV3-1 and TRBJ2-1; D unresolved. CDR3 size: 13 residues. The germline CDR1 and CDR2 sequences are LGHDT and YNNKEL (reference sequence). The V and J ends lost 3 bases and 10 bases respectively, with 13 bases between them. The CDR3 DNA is TGTGCCAGCAGCCAGGGAATCAGCTACGAGCAGTTCTTC. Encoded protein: CASSQGISYEQFF.

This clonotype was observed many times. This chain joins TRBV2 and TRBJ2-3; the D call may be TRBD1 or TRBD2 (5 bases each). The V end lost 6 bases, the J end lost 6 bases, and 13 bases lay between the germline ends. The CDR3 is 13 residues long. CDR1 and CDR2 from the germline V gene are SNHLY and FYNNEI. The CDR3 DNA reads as TGTGCCAGCAGGGTGGGGGTCATGGATACGCAGTATTTT. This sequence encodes CASRVGVMDTQYF.

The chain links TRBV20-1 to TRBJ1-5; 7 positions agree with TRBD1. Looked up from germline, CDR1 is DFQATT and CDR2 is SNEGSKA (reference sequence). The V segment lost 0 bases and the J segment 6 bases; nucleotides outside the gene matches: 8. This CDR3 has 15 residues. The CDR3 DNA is TGCAGTGCTAGAGACAGACAGGGATGGACTCAGCCCCAGCATTTT. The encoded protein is CSARDRQGWTQPQHF.

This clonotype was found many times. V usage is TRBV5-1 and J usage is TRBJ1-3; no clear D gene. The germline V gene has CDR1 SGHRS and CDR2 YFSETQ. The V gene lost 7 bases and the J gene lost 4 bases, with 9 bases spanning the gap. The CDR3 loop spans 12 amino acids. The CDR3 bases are TGCGCCAGCGGCAGCGGGGGAAACACCATATATTTT. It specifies CASGSGGNTIYF.

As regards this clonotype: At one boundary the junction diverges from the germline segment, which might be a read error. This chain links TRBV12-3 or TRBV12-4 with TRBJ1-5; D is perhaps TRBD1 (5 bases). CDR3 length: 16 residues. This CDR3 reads CAISGSVGTSNQPQHF. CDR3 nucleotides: TGTGCCATCAGTGGGTCCGTGGGGACTAGCAATCAGCCCCAGCATTTT.

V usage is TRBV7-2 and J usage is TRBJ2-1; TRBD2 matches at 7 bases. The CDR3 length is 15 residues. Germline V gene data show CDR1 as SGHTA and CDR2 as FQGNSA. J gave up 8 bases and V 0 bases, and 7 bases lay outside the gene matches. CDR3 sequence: CASSLAGGPGYEQFF. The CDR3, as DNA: TGTGCCAGCAGCTTAGCGGGAGGGCCGGGTTATGAGCAGTTCTTC.

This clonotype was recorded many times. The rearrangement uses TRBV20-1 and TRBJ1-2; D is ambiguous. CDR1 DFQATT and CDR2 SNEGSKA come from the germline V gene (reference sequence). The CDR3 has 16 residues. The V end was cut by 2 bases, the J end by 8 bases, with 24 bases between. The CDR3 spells CSARPGKLISYGGYTF. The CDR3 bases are TGCAGTGCTAGACCGGGAAAACTGATCTCCTACGGCGGCTACACCTTC.

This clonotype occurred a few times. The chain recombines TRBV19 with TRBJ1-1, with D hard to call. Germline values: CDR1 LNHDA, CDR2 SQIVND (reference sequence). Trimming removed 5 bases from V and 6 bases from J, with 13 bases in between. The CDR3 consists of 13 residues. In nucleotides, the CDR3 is TGTGCCAGTAGTGAAAACACGGATGCTGAAGCTTTCTTT. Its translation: CASSENTDAEAFF.

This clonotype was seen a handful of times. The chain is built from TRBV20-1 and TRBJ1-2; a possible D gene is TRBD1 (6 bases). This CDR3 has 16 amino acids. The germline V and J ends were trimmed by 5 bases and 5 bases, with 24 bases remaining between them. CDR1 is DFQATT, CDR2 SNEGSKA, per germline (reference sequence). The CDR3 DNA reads TGCAGTGCTCTTATACAGGGAGGCCCTCCTCCTTATGGCTACACCTTC. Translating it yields CSALIQGGPPPYGYTF.

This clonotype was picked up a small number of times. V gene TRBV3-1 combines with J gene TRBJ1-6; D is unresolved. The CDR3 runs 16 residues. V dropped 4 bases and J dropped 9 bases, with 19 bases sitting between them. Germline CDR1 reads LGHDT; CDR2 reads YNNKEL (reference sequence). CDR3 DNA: TGTGCCAGCAGCCTCCTCCCTGGAGGGCTGGGTTCACCCCTCCACTTT. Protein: CASSLLPGGLGSPLHF.

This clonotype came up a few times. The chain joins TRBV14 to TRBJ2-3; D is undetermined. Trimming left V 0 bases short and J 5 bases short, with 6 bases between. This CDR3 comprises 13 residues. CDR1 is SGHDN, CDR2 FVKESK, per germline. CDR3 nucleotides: TGTGCCAGCAGCCAAGATGCACAAGATACGCAGTATTTT. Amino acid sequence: CASSQDAQDTQYF.

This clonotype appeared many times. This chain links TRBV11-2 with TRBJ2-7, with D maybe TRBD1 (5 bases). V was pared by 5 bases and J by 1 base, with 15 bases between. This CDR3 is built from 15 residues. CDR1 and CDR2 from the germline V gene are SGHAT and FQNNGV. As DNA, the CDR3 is TGTGCCAGCAGCCGCGCCAATCAGGGATCCTACGAGCAGTACTTC. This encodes CASSRANQGSYEQYF.

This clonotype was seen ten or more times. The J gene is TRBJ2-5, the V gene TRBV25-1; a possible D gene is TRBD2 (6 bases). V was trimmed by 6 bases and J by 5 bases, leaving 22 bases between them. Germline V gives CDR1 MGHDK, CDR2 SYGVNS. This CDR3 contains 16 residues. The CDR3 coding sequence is TGTGCCAGCAGCGACTCGGCCCAGCCTGGGGGGGAGACCCAGTACTTC. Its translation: CASSDSAQPGGETQYF. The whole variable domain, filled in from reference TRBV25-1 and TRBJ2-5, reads EADIYQTPRYLVIGTGKKITLECSQTMGHDKMYWYQQDPGMELHLIHYSYGVNSTEKGDLSSESTVSRIRTEHFPLTLESARPSHTSQYLCASSDSAQPGGETQYFGPGTRLLVL.

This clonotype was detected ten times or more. The CDR3 DNA reads as TGTGCCAGCAGCTTGGCCGACGGGACTAGCGGGAGGGACTCCTACGAGCAGTACTTC. Translated, it gives CASSLADGTSGRDSYEQYF. The rearrangement uses TRBV13 and TRBJ2-7, with 16 bases lining up with TRBD2. With V trimmed by 3 bases and J by 0 bases, 8 bases remained unmatched. Germline V gives CDR1 PRHDT, CDR2 FYEKMQ (reference sequence). The CDR3 loop spans 19 amino acids.

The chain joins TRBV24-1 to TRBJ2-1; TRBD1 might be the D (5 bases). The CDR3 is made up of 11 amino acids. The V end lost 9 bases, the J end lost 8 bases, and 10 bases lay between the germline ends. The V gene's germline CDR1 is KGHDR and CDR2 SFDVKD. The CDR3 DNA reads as TGTGCCACCGGGGCCAGGGATGAGCAGTTCTTC. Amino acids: CATGARDEQFF.

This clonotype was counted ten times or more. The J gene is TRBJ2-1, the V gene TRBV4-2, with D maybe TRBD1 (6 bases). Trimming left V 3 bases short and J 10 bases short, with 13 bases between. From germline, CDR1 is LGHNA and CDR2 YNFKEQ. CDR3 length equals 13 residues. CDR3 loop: CASSQEVQGEQFF. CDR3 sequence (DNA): TGTGCCAGCAGCCAGGAAGTACAGGGAGAGCAGTTCTTC.

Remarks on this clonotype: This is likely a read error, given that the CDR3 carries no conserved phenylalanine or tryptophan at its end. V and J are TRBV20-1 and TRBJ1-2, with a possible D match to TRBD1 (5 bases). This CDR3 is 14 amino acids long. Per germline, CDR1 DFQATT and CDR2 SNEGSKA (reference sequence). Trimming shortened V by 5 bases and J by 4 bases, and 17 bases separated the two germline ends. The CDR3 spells CSASLRSGSYGYTL. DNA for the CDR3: TGCAGTGCTTCCCTAAGGTCAGGGAGCTATGGCTACACCCTC.

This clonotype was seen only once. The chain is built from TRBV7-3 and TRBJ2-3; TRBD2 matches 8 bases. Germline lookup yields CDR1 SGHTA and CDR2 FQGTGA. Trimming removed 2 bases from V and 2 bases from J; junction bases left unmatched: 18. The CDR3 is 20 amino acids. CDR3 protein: CASSLSPGGRRSLSTDTQYF. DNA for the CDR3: TGTGCCAGCAGCTTATCCCCGGGGGGGCGTCGATCTCTCTCCACAGATACGCAGTATTTT.

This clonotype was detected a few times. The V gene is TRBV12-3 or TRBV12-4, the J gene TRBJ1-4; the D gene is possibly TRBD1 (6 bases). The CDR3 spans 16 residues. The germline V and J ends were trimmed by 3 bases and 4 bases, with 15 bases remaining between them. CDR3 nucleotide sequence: TGTGCCAGCAGTTTTGGCAGGGGCTTTGGTAATGAAAAACTGTTTTTT. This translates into CASSFGRGFGNEKLFF.

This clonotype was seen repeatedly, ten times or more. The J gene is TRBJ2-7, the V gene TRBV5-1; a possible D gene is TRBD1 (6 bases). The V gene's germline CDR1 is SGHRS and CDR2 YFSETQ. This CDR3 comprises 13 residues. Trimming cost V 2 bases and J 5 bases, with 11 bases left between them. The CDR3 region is CASSLQGSHEQYF. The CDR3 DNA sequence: TGCGCCAGCAGCTTACAGGGTTCCCACGAGCAGTACTTC.

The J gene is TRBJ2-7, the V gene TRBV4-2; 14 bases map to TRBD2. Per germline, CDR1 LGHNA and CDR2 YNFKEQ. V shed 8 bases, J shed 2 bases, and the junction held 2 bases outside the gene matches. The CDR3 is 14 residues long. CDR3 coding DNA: TGTGCCAGCGGGACTAGCGGGAGTCCCTACGAGCAGTACTTC. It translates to CASGTSGSPYEQYF.

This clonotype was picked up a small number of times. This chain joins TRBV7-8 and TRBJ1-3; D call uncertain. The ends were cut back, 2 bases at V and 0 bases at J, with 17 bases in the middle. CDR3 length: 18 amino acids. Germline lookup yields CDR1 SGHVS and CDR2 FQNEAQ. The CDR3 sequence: CASSLSLGTPFSGNTIYF. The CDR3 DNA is TGTGCCAGCAGCTTAAGTTTAGGCACCCCCTTCTCTGGAAACACCATATATTTT.

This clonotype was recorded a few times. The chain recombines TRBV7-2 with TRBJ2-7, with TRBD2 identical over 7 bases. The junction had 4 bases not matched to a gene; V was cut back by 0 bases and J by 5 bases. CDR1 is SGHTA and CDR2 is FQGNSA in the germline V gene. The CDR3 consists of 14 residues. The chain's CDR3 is CASSLARGFDEQYF. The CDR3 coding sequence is TGTGCCAGCAGCTTAGCGCGGGGGTTCGACGAGCAGTACTTC.

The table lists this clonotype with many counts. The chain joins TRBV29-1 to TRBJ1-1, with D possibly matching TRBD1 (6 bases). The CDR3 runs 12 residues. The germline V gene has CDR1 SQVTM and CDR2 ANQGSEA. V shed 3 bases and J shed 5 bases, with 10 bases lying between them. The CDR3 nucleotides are TGCAGCGTTGACAGGGGAAGGACTGAAGCTTTCTTT. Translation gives CSVDRGRTEAFF.

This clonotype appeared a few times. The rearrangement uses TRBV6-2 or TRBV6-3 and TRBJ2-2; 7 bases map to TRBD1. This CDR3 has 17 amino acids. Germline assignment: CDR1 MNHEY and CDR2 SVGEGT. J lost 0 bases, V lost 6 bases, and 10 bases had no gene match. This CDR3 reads CASSFNRQGPNTGELFF. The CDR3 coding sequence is TGTGCCAGCAGCTTCAACAGACAGGGCCCGAACACCGGGGAGCTGTTTTTT.